This TCR beta chain was found in a study of cytomegalovirus exposure and HLA in healthy donors. Across the study: One earlier analysis, a look at 150 million to 200 million T cells, found around 110 million unique TCR beta sequences. Study observations and caveats: Altogether, 150 to 200 TCR beta chains were recorded as cytomegalovirus-associated.

The PCR had 60 Vbeta and 13 Jbeta primers. Clones were read by immunoSEQ multiplex PCR, and TCRdb kept only the in-frame ones, dropping some. The top ten clones hold approximately 5% of a sample with about 110,000 clones, about 80% of them seen once. As regards this clone: Its antigen is currently unknown.

The donors gave bone marrow, and they were healthy. Germline V lookup: CDR1 ENHRY, CDR2 SYGVKD. The trim removed 6 bases at V and 1 base at J, leaving 7 bases unmatched. The CDR3 is 18 amino acids. This chain uses TRBV10-3 with TRBJ2-1; 15 bases line up with TRBD2. The TCR originated in a woman in her twenties or thirties in good health and CMV-seropositive. The specimen sequenced was PBMCs. The CDR3 here is CAIRPGLAGGQSYNEQFF. The CDR3 DNA sequence: TGTGCCATCAGGCCCGGACTAGCGGGGGGGCAATCCTACAATGAGCAGTTCTTC.